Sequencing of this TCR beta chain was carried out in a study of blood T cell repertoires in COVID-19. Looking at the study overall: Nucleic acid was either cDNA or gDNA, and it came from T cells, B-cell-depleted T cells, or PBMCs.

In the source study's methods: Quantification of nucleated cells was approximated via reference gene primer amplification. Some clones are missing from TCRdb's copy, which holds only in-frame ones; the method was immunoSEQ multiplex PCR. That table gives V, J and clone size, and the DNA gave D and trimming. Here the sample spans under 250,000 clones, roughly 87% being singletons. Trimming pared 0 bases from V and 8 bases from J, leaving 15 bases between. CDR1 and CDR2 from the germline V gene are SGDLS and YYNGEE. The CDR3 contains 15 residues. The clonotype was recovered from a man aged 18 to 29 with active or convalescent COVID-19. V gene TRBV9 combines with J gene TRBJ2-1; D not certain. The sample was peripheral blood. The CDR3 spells CASSVDPAHRDEQFF. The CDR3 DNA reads TGTGCCAGCAGCGTAGATCCGGCCCATCGGGATGAGCAGTTCTTC.